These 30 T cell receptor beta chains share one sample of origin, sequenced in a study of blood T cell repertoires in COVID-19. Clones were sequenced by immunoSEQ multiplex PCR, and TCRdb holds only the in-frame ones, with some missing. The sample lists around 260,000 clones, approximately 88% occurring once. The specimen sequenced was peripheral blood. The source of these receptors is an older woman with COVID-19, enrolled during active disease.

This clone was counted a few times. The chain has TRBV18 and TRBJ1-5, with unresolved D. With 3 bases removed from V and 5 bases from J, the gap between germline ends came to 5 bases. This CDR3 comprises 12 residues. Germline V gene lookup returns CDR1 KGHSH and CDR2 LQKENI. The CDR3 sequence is CASSPPDQPQHF. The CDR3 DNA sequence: TGTGCCAGCTCACCCCCCGATCAGCCCCAGCATTTT.

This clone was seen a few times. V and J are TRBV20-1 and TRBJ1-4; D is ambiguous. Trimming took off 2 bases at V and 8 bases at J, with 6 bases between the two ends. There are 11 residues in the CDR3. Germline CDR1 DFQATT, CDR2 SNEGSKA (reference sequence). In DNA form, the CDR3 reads TGCAGTGCTAGACAGTCCGAAAAACTGTTTTTT. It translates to CSARQSEKLFF.

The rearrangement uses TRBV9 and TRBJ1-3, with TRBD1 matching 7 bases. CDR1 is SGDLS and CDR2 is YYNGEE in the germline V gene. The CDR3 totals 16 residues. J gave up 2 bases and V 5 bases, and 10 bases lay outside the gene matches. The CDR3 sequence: CASSQGQVSAGNTIYF. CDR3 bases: TGTGCCAGCAGTCAAGGACAGGTATCGGCTGGAAACACCATATATTTT.

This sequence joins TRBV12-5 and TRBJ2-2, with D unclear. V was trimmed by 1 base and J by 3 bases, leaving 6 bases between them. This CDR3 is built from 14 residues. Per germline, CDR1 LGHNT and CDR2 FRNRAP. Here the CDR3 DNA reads TGTGCTAGTGGTTTGGGGCTAGACACCGGGGAGCTGTTTTTT. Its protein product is CASGLGLDTGELFF.

CDR3 sequence reads: CASMQGSVETQYF. As DNA, the CDR3 is TGCGCCAGCATGCAGGGTTCAGTAGAGACCCAGTACTTC. The rearrangement joins TRBV5-1 to TRBJ2-5, with TRBD1 as a possible D gene (5 bases). Germline V gene lookup returns CDR1 SGHRS and CDR2 YFSETQ. The CDR3 is 13 amino acids. With 6 bases removed from V and 4 bases from J, the gap between germline ends came to 13 bases. Based on the CDR3 plus reference TRBV5-1 and TRBJ2-5, the full variable domain is KAGVTQTPRYLIKTRGQQVTLSCSPISGHRSVSWYQQTPGQGLQFLFEYFSETQRNKGNFPGRFSGRQFSNSRSEMNVSTLELGDSALYLCASMQGSVETQYFGPGTRLLVL.

The CDR3 sequence is CASSAGTTNEKLFF. The CDR3 DNA sequence: TGTGCCAGCAGTGCGGGTACGACTAATGAAAAACTGTTTTTT. V gene TRBV28 combines with J gene TRBJ1-4; D gene uncertain. Looked up from germline, CDR1 is MDHEN and CDR2 is SYDVKM. Trimming left V 5 bases short and J 2 bases short, with 9 bases between. CDR3 length equals 14 residues.

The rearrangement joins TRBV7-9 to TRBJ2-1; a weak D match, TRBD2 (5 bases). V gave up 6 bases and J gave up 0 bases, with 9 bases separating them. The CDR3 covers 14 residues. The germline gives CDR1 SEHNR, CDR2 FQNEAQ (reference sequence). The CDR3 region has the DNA TGTGCCAGCAGTCCTAGCAGCTCCTACAATGAGCAGTTCTTC. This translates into CASSPSSSYNEQFF. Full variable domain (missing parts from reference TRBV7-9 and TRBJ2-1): DTGVSQNPRHKITKRGQNVTFRCDPISEHNRLYWYRQTLGQGPEFLTYFQNEAQLEKSRLLSDRFSAERPKGSFSTLEIQRTEQGDSAMYLCASSPSSSYNEQFFGPGTRLTVL.

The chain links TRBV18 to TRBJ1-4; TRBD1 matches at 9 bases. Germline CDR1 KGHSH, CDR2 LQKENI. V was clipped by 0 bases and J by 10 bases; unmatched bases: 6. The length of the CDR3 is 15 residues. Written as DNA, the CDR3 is TGTGCCAGCTCACCACCGCTGAGACAGGGGGGAAAACTGTTTTTT. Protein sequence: CASSPPLRQGGKLFF.

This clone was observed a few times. The CDR3 loop reads CASSLDSQRLTSSYEQYF. In nucleotides, the CDR3 is TGCGCCAGCAGCTTGGATAGTCAAAGGTTGACTAGCTCCTACGAGCAGTACTTC. The rearrangement joins TRBV5-1 to TRBJ2-7, with D maybe TRBD2 (6 bases). Per germline, CDR1 SGHRS and CDR2 YFSETQ. The CDR3 length is 18 residues. Trimming took 0 bases from V and 0 from J, leaving 19 bases between them.

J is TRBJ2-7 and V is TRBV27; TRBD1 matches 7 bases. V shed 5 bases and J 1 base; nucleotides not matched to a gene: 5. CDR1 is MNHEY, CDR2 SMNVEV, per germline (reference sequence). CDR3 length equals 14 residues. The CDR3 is CASSPWDRSYEQYF. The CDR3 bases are TGTGCCAGCAGTCCTTGGGACAGATCCTACGAGCAGTACTTC.

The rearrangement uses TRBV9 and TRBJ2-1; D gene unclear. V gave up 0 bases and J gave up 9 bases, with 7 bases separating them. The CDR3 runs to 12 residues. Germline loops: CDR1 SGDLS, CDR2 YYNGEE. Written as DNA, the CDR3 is TGTGCCAGCAGCGTAGTTTTCGGTGAGCAGTTCTTC. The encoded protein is CASSVVFGEQFF.

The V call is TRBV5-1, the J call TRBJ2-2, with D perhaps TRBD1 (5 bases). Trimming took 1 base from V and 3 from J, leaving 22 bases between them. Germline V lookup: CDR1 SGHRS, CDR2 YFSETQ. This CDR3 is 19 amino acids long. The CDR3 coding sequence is TGCGCCAGCAGCTTGAGGGTTGCAGGGATCAGGCGTTACACCGGGGAGCTGTTTTTT. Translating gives CASSLRVAGIRRYTGELFF.

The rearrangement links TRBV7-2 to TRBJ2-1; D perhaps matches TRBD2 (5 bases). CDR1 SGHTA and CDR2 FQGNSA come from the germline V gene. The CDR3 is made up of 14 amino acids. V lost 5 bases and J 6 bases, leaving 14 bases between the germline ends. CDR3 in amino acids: CASSPGRGTNEQFF. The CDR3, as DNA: TGTGCCAGCAGCCCCGGACGGGGAACCAATGAGCAGTTCTTC.

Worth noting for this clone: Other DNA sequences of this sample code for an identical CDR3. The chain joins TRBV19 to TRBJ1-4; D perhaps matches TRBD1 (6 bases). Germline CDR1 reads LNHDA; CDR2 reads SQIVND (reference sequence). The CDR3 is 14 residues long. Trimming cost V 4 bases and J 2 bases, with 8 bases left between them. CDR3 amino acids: CASSTQGTNEKLFF. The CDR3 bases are TGTGCCAGTAGTACCCAGGGGACTAATGAAAAACTGTTTTTT.

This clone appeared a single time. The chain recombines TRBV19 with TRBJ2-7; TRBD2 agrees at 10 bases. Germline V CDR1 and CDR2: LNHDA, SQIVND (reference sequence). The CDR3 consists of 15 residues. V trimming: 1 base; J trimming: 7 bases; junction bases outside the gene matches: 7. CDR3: CASSIGTSGLQEQYF. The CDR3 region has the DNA TGTGCCAGTAGTATAGGGACTAGCGGCCTCCAAGAGCAGTACTTC.

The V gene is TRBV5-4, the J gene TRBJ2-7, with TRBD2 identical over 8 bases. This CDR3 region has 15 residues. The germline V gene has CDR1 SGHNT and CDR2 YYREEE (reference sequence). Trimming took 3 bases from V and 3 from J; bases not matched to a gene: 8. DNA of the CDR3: TGTGCCAGCAGCTCGTCGCCTAGCGGGTACTACGAGCAGTACTTC. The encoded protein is CASSSSPSGYYEQYF.

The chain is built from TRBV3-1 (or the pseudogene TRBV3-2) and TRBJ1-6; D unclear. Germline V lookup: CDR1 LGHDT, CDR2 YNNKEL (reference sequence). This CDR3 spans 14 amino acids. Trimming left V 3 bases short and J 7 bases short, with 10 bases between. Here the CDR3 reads CASSHQPGNSPLHF. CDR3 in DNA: TGTGCCAGCAGCCATCAACCCGGGAATTCACCCCTCCACTTT.

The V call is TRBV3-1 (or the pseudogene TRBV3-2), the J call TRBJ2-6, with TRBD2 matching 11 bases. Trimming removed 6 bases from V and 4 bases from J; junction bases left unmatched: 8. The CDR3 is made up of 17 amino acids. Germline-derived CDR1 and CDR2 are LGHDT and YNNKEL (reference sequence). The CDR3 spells CASRRIAGGPGANVLTF. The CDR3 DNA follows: TGTGCCAGCAGGCGAATAGCGGGAGGGCCCGGGGCCAACGTCCTGACTTTC.

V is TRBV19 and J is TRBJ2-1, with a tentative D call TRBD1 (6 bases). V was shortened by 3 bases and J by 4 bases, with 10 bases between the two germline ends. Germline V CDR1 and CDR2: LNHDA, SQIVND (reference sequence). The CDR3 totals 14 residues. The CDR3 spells CASSIYRAYNEQFF. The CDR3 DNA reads TGTGCCAGTAGTATCTACAGGGCTTACAATGAGCAGTTCTTC.

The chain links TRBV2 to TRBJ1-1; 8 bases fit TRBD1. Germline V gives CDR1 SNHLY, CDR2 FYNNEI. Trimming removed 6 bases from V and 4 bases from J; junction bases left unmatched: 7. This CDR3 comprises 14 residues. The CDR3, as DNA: TGTGCCAGCAGACAGGGGGGCGCCGGCACTGAAGCTTTCTTT. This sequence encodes CASRQGGAGTEAFF.

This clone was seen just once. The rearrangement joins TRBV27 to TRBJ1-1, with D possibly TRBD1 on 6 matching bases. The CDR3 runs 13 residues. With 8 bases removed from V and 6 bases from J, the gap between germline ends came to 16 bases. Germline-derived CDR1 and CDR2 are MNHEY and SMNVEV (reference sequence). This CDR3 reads CASGTGIKAEAFF. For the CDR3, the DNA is TGTGCCAGCGGAACAGGGATCAAAGCTGAAGCTTTCTTT.

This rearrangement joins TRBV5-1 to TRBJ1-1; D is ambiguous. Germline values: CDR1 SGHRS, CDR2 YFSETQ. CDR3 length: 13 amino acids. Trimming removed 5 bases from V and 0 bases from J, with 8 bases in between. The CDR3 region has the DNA TGCGCCAGCAGGTCAAATTTGAACACTGAAGCTTTCTTT. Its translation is CASRSNLNTEAFF.

CDR3 sequence reads: CASNQGVGTDTQYF. The CDR3 coding sequence is TGTGCCAGCAACCAGGGGGTTGGCACAGATACGCAGTATTTT. The chain links TRBV7-9 to TRBJ2-3, with TRBD1 identical over 7 bases. The CDR3 runs 14 residues. Germline CDR1 SEHNR, CDR2 FQNEAQ (reference sequence). The trim removed 7 bases at V and 1 base at J, leaving 5 bases unmatched.

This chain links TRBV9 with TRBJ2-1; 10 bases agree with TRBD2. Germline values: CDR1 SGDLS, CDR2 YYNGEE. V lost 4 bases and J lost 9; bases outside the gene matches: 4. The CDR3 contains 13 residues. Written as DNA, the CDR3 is TGTGCCAGCAGCACGGGACTAGCGAGTGAGCAGTTCTTC. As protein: CASSTGLASEQFF. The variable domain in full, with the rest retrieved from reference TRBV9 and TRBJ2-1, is DSGVTQTPKHLITATGQRVTLRCSPRSGDLSVYWYQQSLDQGLQFLIQYYNGEERAKGNILERFSAQQFPDLHSELNLSSLELGDSALYFCASSTGLASEQFFGPGTRLTVL.

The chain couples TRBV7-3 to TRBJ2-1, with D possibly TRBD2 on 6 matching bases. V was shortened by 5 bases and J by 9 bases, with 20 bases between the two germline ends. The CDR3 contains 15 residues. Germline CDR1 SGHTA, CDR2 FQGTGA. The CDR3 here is CASSPRGSGRGEQFF. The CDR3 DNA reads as TGTGCCAGCAGCCCCCGGGGGTCCGGTAGAGGTGAGCAGTTCTTC.

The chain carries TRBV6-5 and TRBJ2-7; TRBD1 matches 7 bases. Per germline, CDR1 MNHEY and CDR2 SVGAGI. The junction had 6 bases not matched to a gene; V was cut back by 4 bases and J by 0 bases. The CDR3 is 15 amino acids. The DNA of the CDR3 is TGTGCCAGCAGTTCGGGGACAGCGAGCTCCTACGAGCAGTACTTC. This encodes CASSSGTASSYEQYF.

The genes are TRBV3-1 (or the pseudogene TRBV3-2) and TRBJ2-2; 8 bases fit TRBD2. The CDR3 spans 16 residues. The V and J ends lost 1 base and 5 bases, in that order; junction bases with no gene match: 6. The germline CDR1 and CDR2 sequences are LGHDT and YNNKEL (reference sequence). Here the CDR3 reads CASSQGTGGGTGELFF. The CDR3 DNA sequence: TGTGCCAGCAGCCAAGGGACGGGAGGGGGTACCGGGGAGCTGTTTTTT.

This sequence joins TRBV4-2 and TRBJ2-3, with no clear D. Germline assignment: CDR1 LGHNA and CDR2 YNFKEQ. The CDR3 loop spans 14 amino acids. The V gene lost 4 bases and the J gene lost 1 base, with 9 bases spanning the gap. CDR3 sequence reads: CASSPRLGTDTQYF. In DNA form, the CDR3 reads TGTGCCAGCAGCCCACGGTTAGGCACAGATACGCAGTATTTT.

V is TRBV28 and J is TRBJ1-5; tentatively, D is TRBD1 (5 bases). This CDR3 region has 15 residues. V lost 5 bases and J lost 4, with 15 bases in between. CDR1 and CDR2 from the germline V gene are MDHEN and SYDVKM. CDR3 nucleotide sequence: TGTGCCAGCAGTCCCTGGCAGGGAGGGAATCAGCCCCAGCATTTT. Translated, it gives CASSPWQGGNQPQHF.

The CDR3 nucleotides read TGCGCCAGCAGCTTCCTTAATGAAAAACTGTTTTTT. As protein: CASSFLNEKLFF. V and J are TRBV5-1 and TRBJ1-4; no definite D call. CDR1 and CDR2 from the germline V gene are SGHRS and YFSETQ. This CDR3 contains 12 residues. V lost 2 bases and J lost 4, with 3 bases in between.